The 7 T cell receptor beta chains in this list originate from one sample, sequenced in a study of T cell changes during pregnancy in multiple sclerosis (dated by TCRdb to 2018 to 2020). The library was prepared using the immunoSEQ multiplex PCR assay. TCRdb provides this immuneACCESS table in a form limited to in-frame rearrangements. Some clones are lacking; in checked studies, under half of them reflect an unresolved V gene, and why the rest are absent is not known. The sample contains approximately 85,000 clones, 91% of them found a single time. The ten largest clones add up to more than 2% of the sample. The source material was peripheral blood, sampled in the first trimester of pregnancy. These receptors originate from a female donor with multiple sclerosis, enrolled in a pregnancy study.

The chain carries TRBV10-3 and TRBJ1-1; D possibly corresponds to TRBD1 (6 bases). Trimming shortened V by 4 bases and J by 5 bases, and 17 bases separated the two germline ends. The germline V gene has CDR1 ENHRY and CDR2 SYGVKD. The CDR3 totals 15 residues. The CDR3 is CAISAWLGGHTEAFF. The CDR3 coding sequence is TGTGCCATCAGTGCCTGGCTCGGGGGGCATACTGAAGCTTTCTTT.

The chain employs TRBV9 and TRBJ2-3, with 7 nucleotides matching TRBD2. The CDR3 spans 15 residues. The junction had 3 bases not matched to a gene; V was cut back by 2 bases and J by 0 bases. Germline V gene sequence: CDR1 SGDLS, CDR2 YYNGEE. The DNA for the CDR3 is TGTGCCAGCAGCGTTATTAGCGGGAGCACAGATACGCAGTATTTT. The encoded protein is CASSVISGSTDTQYF.

This clone was detected once. The chain joins TRBV6-6 to TRBJ2-5; TRBD2 might be the D (6 bases). The length of the CDR3 is 16 residues. Germline V gives CDR1 MNHNY, CDR2 SVGAGI (reference sequence). V lost 5 bases and J lost 7, with 23 bases in between. The DNA for the CDR3 is TGTGCCAGCAGTCGTTCGGGTGTGGGGGGTAGTCCGACCCAGTACTTC. Translating it yields CASSRSGVGGSPTQYF.

The rearrangement links TRBV25-1 to TRBJ2-7; D is unclear. The CDR3 runs to 16 residues. Trimming removed 1 base from V and 3 bases from J, with 16 bases in between. Germline CDR1 MGHDK, CDR2 SYGVNS. This CDR3 reads CASSELRGKVSYEQYF. For the CDR3, the DNA is TGTGCCAGCAGTGAATTGCGAGGTAAAGTAAGCTACGAGCAGTACTTC.

The rearrangement uses TRBV4-1 and TRBJ2-1, with D tentatively TRBD2 (5 bases). The germline V gene encodes CDR1 MGHRA and CDR2 YSYEKL. The V end lost 3 bases, the J end lost 4 bases, and 13 bases lay between the germline ends. CDR3 length: 15 residues. The CDR3 loop is CASSQIVGGYNEQFF. The CDR3 DNA follows: TGCGCCAGCAGCCAGATAGTCGGAGGTTACAATGAGCAGTTCTTC.

This clone was recorded only once. The V and J genes are TRBV4-1 and TRBJ1-2, with 7 bases matching TRBD1. The CDR3 contains 14 residues. Trimming took 4 bases from V and 5 from J; bases not matched to a gene: 7. Germline CDR1 and CDR2: MGHRA and YSYEKL. The CDR3 DNA sequence: TGCGCCAGCAGCCGACAGGGAACGGCTTATGGCTACACCTTC. Translation gives CASSRQGTAYGYTF.

The chain is built from TRBV4-1 and TRBJ2-5; 9 positions match TRBD1. With 4 bases clipped from V and 4 bases from J, the junction kept 10 bases outside the gene matches. Germline CDR1 reads MGHRA; CDR2 reads YSYEKL. The CDR3 extends over 16 amino acids. CDR3 amino acids: CASSPSPGQGVETQYF. DNA of the CDR3: TGCGCCAGCAGCCCATCTCCGGGACAGGGAGTAGAGACCCAGTACTTC.